This T cell receptor (beta chain) was recovered during a study of T cells in narcolepsy. Across the study: Donors had narcolepsy type 1 or type 2, or were healthy controls. Broader study findings: No autoreactive T cell clone sequences appeared in some memory CD4+ repertoires.

Profiled with immunoSEQ multiplex PCR; TCRdb holds only in-frame clones, not every one. In the table there are 25,000 or so clones, roughly 85% of which are singletons. Comment on this clone: What it binds is unknown.

CDR1 and CDR2 from the germline V gene are SGDLS and YYNGEE. The V end was cut by 0 bases, the J end by 2 bases, with 12 bases between. The CDR3 length is 17 residues. The sequencing input was memory (CD45RA-) CD4+ T cells from blood. This rearrangement joins TRBV9 to TRBJ2-6; weak D call: TRBD2 (6 bases). The TCR originated in a human donor in good health. This CDR3 reads CASSVEGGRTGANVLTF. In DNA, the CDR3 is TGTGCCAGCAGCGTAGAGGGAGGAAGAACTGGGGCCAACGTCCTGACTTTC. The full variable domain, with the rest looked up from reference TRBV9 and TRBJ2-6, is DSGVTQTPKHLITATGQRVTLRCSPRSGDLSVYWYQQSLDQGLQFLIQYYNGEERAKGNILERFSAQQFPDLHSELNLSSLELGDSALYFCASSVEGGRTGANVLTFGAGSRLTVL.